Each of the 21 T cell receptor beta chains below was sequenced from the same sample in a study of T cells in tuberculosis. The assay was immunoSEQ multiplex PCR, and TCRdb's table has in-frame clones only and misses some. The sample shows tens of thousands of clones, approximately 90% of them seen only once. The sample's time point: new active TB diagnosis, blood taken before or within 7 days of starting treatment. The sequences come from PBMCs, collected at tuberculosis diagnosis. These receptors all come from an adult with tuberculosis.

This chain connects TRBV28 to TRBJ1-1, with 9 positions matching TRBD1. The CDR3 is 13 amino acids. CDR1 MDHEN and CDR2 SYDVKM come from the germline V gene. The V gene end was trimmed by 6 bases and the J gene end by 1 base; junction bases not matched to a gene: 0. The CDR3 region is CASRGQGNTEAFF. The CDR3 nucleotides read TGTGCCAGCAGGGGACAGGGGAACACTGAAGCTTTCTTT. The whole variable domain, remainder taken from reference TRBV28 and TRBJ1-1, is DVKVTQSSRYLVKRTGEKVFLECVQDMDHENMFWYRQDPGLGLRLIYFSYDVKMKEKGDIPEGYSVSREKKERFSLILESASTNQTSMYLCASRGQGNTEAFFGQGTRLTVV.

Written as DNA, the CDR3 is TGTGCCATCAGTGTTGGACTATACAATGAGCAGTTCTTC. It codes for CAISVGLYNEQFF. The rearrangement uses TRBV10-3 and TRBJ2-1; D is possibly TRBD2 (6 bases). CDR1 and CDR2 (germline): ENHRY, SYGVKD. The V and J ends lost 4 bases and 4 bases respectively, with 8 bases between them. This CDR3 region has 13 residues.

The V and J genes are TRBV6-5 and TRBJ2-3; no reliable D call. Germline V gene data show CDR1 as MNHEY and CDR2 as SVGAGI. The V end was cut by 6 bases, the J end by 4 bases, with 8 bases between. This CDR3 spans 12 amino acids. CDR3 bases: TGTGCCAGCAGCCCCCATCCAGATACGCAGTATTTT. This translates into CASSPHPDTQYF.

The chain employs TRBV14 and TRBJ1-2, with D uncertain. Trimming left V 0 bases short and J 7 bases short, with 9 bases between. The length of the CDR3 is 13 residues. The germline V gene has CDR1 SGHDN and CDR2 FVKESK. DNA for the CDR3: TGTGCCAGCAGCCAAGACCTGGAGGGTGGCTACACCTTC. Protein product: CASSQDLEGGYTF.

J is TRBJ1-2 and V is TRBV20-1; weak D call: TRBD1 (6 bases). Germline loops: CDR1 DFQATT, CDR2 SNEGSKA (reference sequence). V was pared by 6 bases and J by 4 bases, with 9 bases between. This CDR3 region has 11 residues. CDR3 amino acids: CSALQGYGYTF. The DNA of the CDR3 is TGCAGTGCCCTACAGGGCTATGGCTACACCTTC.

The chain recombines TRBV9 with TRBJ2-1, with 8 bases that match TRBD1. With V trimmed by 7 bases and J by 3 bases, 3 bases remained unmatched. This CDR3 is 13 amino acids long. Germline V gives CDR1 SGDLS, CDR2 YYNGEE. This CDR3 reads CASGGTGYNEQFF. CDR3 nucleotides: TGTGCCAGCGGGGGGACAGGCTACAATGAGCAGTTCTTC.

V usage is TRBV27 and J usage is TRBJ2-7; 9 bases align to TRBD1. CDR3 length: 14 amino acids. Germline CDR1 and CDR2: MNHEY and SMNVEV (reference sequence). The J segment lost 4 bases and the V segment lost 0 bases, leaving 1 base of the junction unmatched. CDR3 DNA: TGTGCCAGCAGTTTATCGACAGGGGGTTACGAGCAGTACTTC. It codes for CASSLSTGGYEQYF.

The J gene is TRBJ2-3, the V gene TRBV7-2, with 7 nucleotides matching TRBD1. With 5 bases clipped from V and 0 bases from J, the junction kept 8 bases outside the gene matches. The CDR3 spans 16 residues. CDR1 is SGHTA, CDR2 FQGNSA, per germline. CDR3 bases: TGTGCCAGCAGCCCCAGGGACAGCCCTAGCACAGATACGCAGTATTTT. The encoded protein is CASSPRDSPSTDTQYF.

The chain employs TRBV6-4 and TRBJ2-7; D ambiguous. The CDR3 length is 10 residues. Trimming stripped 9 bases from V and 6 bases from J, with 9 bases between. Germline lookup yields CDR1 MRHNA and CDR2 SNTAGT. This CDR3 reads CARLNLEQYF. The CDR3 DNA follows: TGTGCCAGACTAAACCTCGAGCAGTACTTC.

The chain employs TRBV11-2 and TRBJ1-6; a possible D gene is TRBD1 (6 bases). The V end lost 5 bases, the J end lost 1 base, and 9 bases lay between the germline ends. Germline CDR1 SGHAT, CDR2 FQNNGV. The CDR3 consists of 15 residues. CDR3 sequence reads: CASSPRGSYNSPLHF. The CDR3 nucleotides read TGTGCCAGCAGCCCCAGGGGATCCTATAATTCACCCCTCCACTTT.

This chain links TRBV27 with TRBJ2-2; no definite D call. Trimming stripped 5 bases from V and 4 bases from J, with 8 bases between. Germline assignment: CDR1 MNHEY and CDR2 SMNVEV (reference sequence). The CDR3 consists of 13 residues. CDR3 residues: CASSRDSTGELFF. CDR3 in DNA: TGTGCCAGCAGTAGAGATTCCACCGGGGAGCTGTTTTTT.

This clone occurred once. The V and J genes are TRBV7-2 and TRBJ1-6; a weak D match, TRBD1 (5 bases). The CDR3 is 17 amino acids. CDR1 and CDR2 from the germline V gene are SGHTA and FQGNSA. V gave up 1 base and J gave up 2 bases, with 12 bases separating them. The CDR3 region is CASSLGGRATYNSPLHF. As DNA, the CDR3 is TGTGCCAGCAGCTTAGGGGGCAGGGCCACCTATAATTCACCCCTCCACTTT.

The chain is built from TRBV19 and TRBJ2-1; possible D gene TRBD2, 6 bases. Germline assignment: CDR1 LNHDA and CDR2 SQIVND (reference sequence). The length of the CDR3 is 11 residues. The CDR3 nucleotides are TGTGCGACAGCGGGTTACAATGAGCAGTTCTTC. Residues: CATAGYNEQFF. Combining the CDR3 with reference TRBV19 and TRBJ2-1 gives the whole variable domain DGGITQSPKYLFRKEGQNVTLSCEQNLNHDAMYWYRQDPGQGLRLIYYSQIVNDFQKGDIAEGYSVSREKKESFPLTVTSAQKNPTAFYLCATAGYNEQFFGPGTRLTVL.

This clone was picked up a small number of times. V usage is TRBV5-4 and J usage is TRBJ1-2; 10 bases fit TRBD1. The J segment lost 8 bases and the V segment lost 5 bases, leaving 9 bases of the junction unmatched. CDR3 length: 14 residues. CDR1 is SGHNT and CDR2 is YYREEE in the germline V gene (reference sequence). CDR3 loop: CASRAGTGERGYTF. The CDR3 nucleotides read TGTGCCAGCAGGGCCGGGACAGGGGAACGCGGCTACACCTTC.

The chain uses TRBV5-1 and TRBJ1-2; D is ambiguous. The CDR3 extends over 13 amino acids. Between the trimmed V and J ends, which lost 4 bases and 2 bases, there was a span of 9 bases. Germline lookup yields CDR1 SGHRS and CDR2 YFSETQ. CDR3 nucleotides: TGCGCCAGCAGCGACCAGGTGAACTATGGCTACACCTTC. Protein: CASSDQVNYGYTF.

The chain links TRBV18 to TRBJ1-6; D perhaps matches TRBD1 (6 bases). Germline V gene lookup returns CDR1 KGHSH and CDR2 LQKENI. The V end was cut by 6 bases, the J end by 10 bases, with 13 bases between. CDR3 size: 13 residues. CDR3 bases: TGTGCCAGCTCTACCCAAGGGGGATCACCCCTCCACTTT. Translation gives CASSTQGGSPLHF.

The J gene is TRBJ2-1, the V gene TRBV7-3, with 13 bases aligning to TRBD2. J gave up 9 bases and V 3 bases, and 11 bases lay outside the gene matches. The CDR3 totals 17 residues. Germline assignment: CDR1 SGHTA and CDR2 FQGTGA. CDR3 nucleotides: TGTGCCAGCAGCTTGGAGCTACTAGCGGGAGGGAGGGCTGAGCAGTTCTTC. Translating it yields CASSLELLAGGRAEQFF.

The chain combines TRBV28 with TRBJ2-3; maybe TRBD2 (5 bases). CDR1 is MDHEN and CDR2 is SYDVKM in the germline V gene. The V end lost 6 bases, the J end lost 4 bases, and 11 bases lay between the germline ends. This CDR3 contains 13 residues. The CDR3 loop reads CASSLKAADTQYF. In DNA form, the CDR3 reads TGTGCCAGCAGCCTCAAAGCGGCAGATACGCAGTATTTT. The entire variable domain, with the rest obtained from reference TRBV28 and TRBJ2-3, is as follows: DVKVTQSSRYLVKRTGEKVFLECVQDMDHENMFWYRQDPGLGLRLIYFSYDVKMKEKGDIPEGYSVSREKKERFSLILESASTNQTSMYLCASSLKAADTQYFGPGTRLTVL.

J is TRBJ1-6 and V is TRBV5-4; D is perhaps TRBD1 (6 bases). Trimming took 4 bases from V and 7 from J, leaving 9 bases between them. CDR1 and CDR2 (germline): SGHNT, YYREEE (reference sequence). This CDR3 region has 13 residues. The CDR3 bases are TGTGCCAGCAGCAGGGACACCAATTCACCCCTCCACTTT. Translating it yields CASSRDTNSPLHF.

The rearrangement uses TRBV7-2 and TRBJ2-7; 8 bases fit TRBD1. V was pared by 2 bases and J by 3 bases, with 6 bases of the junction left unmatched. Germline CDR1 SGHTA, CDR2 FQGNSA. This CDR3 region has 15 residues. CDR3 loop: CASSLQGASYYEQYF. The CDR3 DNA reads as TGTGCCAGCAGCTTACAGGGGGCCAGCTACTACGAGCAGTACTTC.

The chain carries TRBV7-9 and TRBJ1-1; the D is unclear. V was trimmed by 1 base and J by 5 bases, leaving 11 bases between them. This CDR3 has 14 residues. The germline gives CDR1 SEHNR, CDR2 FQNEAQ (reference sequence). This CDR3 reads CASSLEVGVTEAFF. The DNA for the CDR3 is TGTGCCAGCAGCTTAGAGGTCGGGGTAACTGAAGCTTTCTTT.